A single sample gave rise to the 14 T cell receptor beta chains below, sequenced in a study of T cells in localized non-small cell lung cancer. Repertoires were generated with immunoSEQ multiplex PCR, while TCRdb's copy carries only in-frame clones and drops some. The sample records tens of thousands of clones, roughly 90% being singletons. Sample: peripheral blood, taken before any cancer treatment. All receptors derive from a man aged 40 to 70 with stage I squamous cell lung carcinoma.

The chain uses TRBV2 and TRBJ2-7; TRBD2 matches at 14 bases. J gave up 6 bases and V 3 bases, and 4 bases lay outside the gene matches. The CDR3 is made up of 15 amino acids. Germline V lookup: CDR1 SNHLY, CDR2 FYNNEI. Written as DNA, the CDR3 is TGTGCCAGCAGTGAGGGGACTAGCGGGAGTTTCGAGCAGTACTTC. This codes for CASSEGTSGSFEQYF.

The genes are TRBV5-1 and TRBJ2-5; 8 nucleotides line up with TRBD1. Germline V gene lookup returns CDR1 SGHRS and CDR2 YFSETQ. This CDR3 region has 14 residues. The trim removed 4 bases at V and 3 bases at J, leaving 5 bases unmatched. The CDR3, as DNA: TGCGCCAGCAGCCCGACAGGGGCTAAAGAGACCCAGTACTTC. Residues: CASSPTGAKETQYF.

CDR3 in amino acids: CSVRPGLAGRQGETQYF. CDR3 sequence (DNA): TGCAGCGTCAGGCCGGGACTAGCGGGCCGCCAGGGAGAGACCCAGTACTTC. This rearrangement joins TRBV29-1 to TRBJ2-5; 12 bases agree with TRBD2. This CDR3 spans 17 amino acids. CDR1 SQVTM and CDR2 ANQGSEA come from the germline V gene. With V trimmed by 6 bases and J by 4 bases, 15 bases remained unmatched. The full variable domain, in which reference TRBV29-1 and TRBJ2-5 provide the parts outside the CDR3, is SAVISQKPSRDICQRGTSLTIQCQVDSQVTMMFWYRQQPGQSLTLIATANQGSEATYESGFVIDKFPISRPNLTFSTLTVSNMSPEDSSIYLCSVRPGLAGRQGETQYFGPGTRLLVL.

The chain links TRBV7-2 to TRBJ1-4; D not certain. V lost 1 base to trimming and J lost 8 bases, with 5 bases between them. Germline assignment: CDR1 SGHTA and CDR2 FQGNSA. There are 12 residues in the CDR3. The CDR3 bases are TGTGCCAGCAGCTTAGTCCGGGAAAAACTGTTTTTT. Translated: CASSLVREKLFF.

The chain recombines TRBV10-1 with TRBJ2-7; D is ambiguous. Germline CDR1 is WNHNN and CDR2 is SYGVQD (reference sequence). CDR3 length: 12 residues. The V end lost 9 bases, the J end lost 0 bases, and 9 bases lay between the germline ends. The CDR3 DNA follows: TGCGCCAGTCAATACTACTCCTACGAGCAGTACTTC. Amino acid sequence: CASQYYSYEQYF.

This clone was observed a handful of times. This chain uses TRBV28 with TRBJ1-5; unclear D gene. The germline V gene encodes CDR1 MDHEN and CDR2 SYDVKM. V was shortened by 5 bases and J by 4 bases, with 15 bases between the two germline ends. The CDR3 is made up of 15 amino acids. CDR3 loop: CASSPRTFENQPQHF. CDR3 bases: TGTGCCAGCAGTCCTCGGACCTTCGAGAATCAGCCCCAGCATTTT. The full variable domain, in which reference TRBV28 and TRBJ1-5 provide the parts outside the CDR3, is DVKVTQSSRYLVKRTGEKVFLECVQDMDHENMFWYRQDPGLGLRLIYFSYDVKMKEKGDIPEGYSVSREKKERFSLILESASTNQTSMYLCASSPRTFENQPQHFGDGTRLSIL.

The V call is TRBV19, the J call TRBJ1-4; TRBD1 might be the D (5 bases). Germline V gene sequence: CDR1 LNHDA, CDR2 SQIVND (reference sequence). V was clipped by 3 bases and J by 8 bases, with 13 bases between them. This CDR3 region has 14 residues. CDR3 coding DNA: TGTGCCAGTAGTATTCAGGGCAGCGTCGAAAAACTGTTTTTT. This codes for CASSIQGSVEKLFF.

The chain is built from TRBV11-2 and TRBJ2-5; weak D call: TRBD1 (6 bases). The V end was cut by 11 bases, the J end by 1 base, with 11 bases between. Germline CDR1 and CDR2: SGHAT and FQNNGV. This CDR3 is 12 amino acids long. Written as DNA, the CDR3 is TGTGCCGGGGGCAGGACCCAAGAGACCCAGTACTTC. Its translation: CAGGRTQETQYF.

Here the CDR3 DNA reads TGTGCCAGTAAGGGCTTCTCCGGGACGGTGAACACTGAAGCTTTCTTT. Its protein product is CASKGFSGTVNTEAFF. The chain has TRBV19 and TRBJ1-1, with D maybe TRBD1 (5 bases). Germline V gene sequence: CDR1 LNHDA, CDR2 SQIVND (reference sequence). This CDR3 is 16 amino acids long. The V gene lost 7 bases and the J gene lost 0 bases, with 18 bases spanning the gap. Combining the CDR3 with reference TRBV19 and TRBJ1-1 gives the whole variable domain DGGITQSPKYLFRKEGQNVTLSCEQNLNHDAMYWYRQDPGQGLRLIYYSQIVNDFQKGDIAEGYSVSREKKESFPLTVTSAQKNPTAFYLCASKGFSGTVNTEAFFGQGTRLTVV.

This chain links TRBV7-2 with TRBJ1-2; TRBD1 might be the D (5 bases). The CDR3 is 13 amino acids. Germline CDR1 is SGHTA and CDR2 is FQGNSA. Trimming took 5 bases from V and 4 from J, leaving 11 bases between them. The DNA of the CDR3 is TGTGCCAGCAGCCCAGGGTACGGCTATGGCTACACCTTC. It translates to CASSPGYGYGYTF.

This clone was seen a handful of times. The chain is built from TRBV19 and TRBJ2-7, with D tentatively TRBD1 (6 bases). The CDR3 is 12 residues long. From germline, CDR1 is LNHDA and CDR2 SQIVND (reference sequence). With 6 bases removed from V and 6 bases from J, the gap between germline ends came to 12 bases. The DNA of the CDR3 is TGTGCCAGTAGAGGACAGATAAGCGAGCAGTACTTC. Amino acid sequence: CASRGQISEQYF.

The J gene is TRBJ2-3, the V gene TRBV7-6, with TRBD2 matching over 10 bases. This CDR3 has 18 amino acids. The germline gives CDR1 SGHVS, CDR2 FNYEAQ. J was trimmed by 2 bases and V by 5 bases; bases with no gene match: 13. This chain's CDR3 is CASSPSGLAGVNTDTQYF. The CDR3 region has the DNA TGTGCCAGCAGCCCAAGTGGGCTAGCGGGAGTAAACACAGATACGCAGTATTTT.

This chain joins TRBV6-1 and TRBJ2-7; D is possibly TRBD2 (7 bases). This CDR3 spans 17 amino acids. The ends were cut back, 0 bases at V and 0 bases at J, with 15 bases in the middle. Germline assignment: CDR1 MNHNS and CDR2 SASEGT. The DNA of the CDR3 is TGTGCCAGCAGTGAAGCTAAAGGGGGGGATAGCTCCTACGAGCAGTACTTC. This sequence encodes CASSEAKGGDSSYEQYF.

The rearrangement joins TRBV23-1 to TRBJ2-1, with TRBD1 identical over 7 bases. TRBV23-1 is known as an ORF, though its function is uncertain. The CDR3 loop spans 15 amino acids. V lost 7 bases to trimming and J lost 3 bases; unmatched junction nucleotides: 9. This CDR3 is CASTQGEPVYNEQFF. The DNA for the CDR3 is TGCGCCAGCACCCAGGGGGAACCCGTCTACAATGAGCAGTTCTTC.